This TCR beta chain was retrieved from a study of molecular identifiers for immune sequencing clone quantification. Broader study findings: Detectable among about a million naive cells, according to reports, was Jurkat TCR RNA spiked in from one cell. Clone sizes could be underestimated for highly expanded clones when identical TCR molecules share a barcode.

Based on a CD8+CD4-CCR7+CD45RA+ profile, naive CD8 T cells were sorted. Trimming took off 7 bases at V and 4 bases at J, with 21 bases between the two ends. The CDR3 sequence is 16 residues long. CDR1 and CDR2 (germline): SEHNR, FQNEAQ (reference sequence). Listed TCR primers and previously described methods were used for bulk TCR libraries. One entry per CDR3 protein results from TCRdb running MiXCR on the PCR reads. The sample gives about 500,000 distinct CDR3 sequences, 20% to 25% of which show up once; more than 0.8% is in the top ten. In regard to this clonotype: The antigen is not known.

Source material: naive CD8+ T cells from blood, with Jurkat cell RNA spiked in. Subset: FACS-sorted CD8+CD4-CCR7+CD45RA+ naive T cells. This sequence joins TRBV7-9 and TRBJ2-3, with D possibly matching TRBD1 (7 bases). The receptor comes from a human donor in good health. Some libraries in this study had Jurkat cell RNA spiked in. DNA of the CDR3: TGTGCCAGCAACTCCGGGGCCCTCAGGGGGGCAGATACGCAGTATTTT. Protein: CASNSGALRGADTQYF.